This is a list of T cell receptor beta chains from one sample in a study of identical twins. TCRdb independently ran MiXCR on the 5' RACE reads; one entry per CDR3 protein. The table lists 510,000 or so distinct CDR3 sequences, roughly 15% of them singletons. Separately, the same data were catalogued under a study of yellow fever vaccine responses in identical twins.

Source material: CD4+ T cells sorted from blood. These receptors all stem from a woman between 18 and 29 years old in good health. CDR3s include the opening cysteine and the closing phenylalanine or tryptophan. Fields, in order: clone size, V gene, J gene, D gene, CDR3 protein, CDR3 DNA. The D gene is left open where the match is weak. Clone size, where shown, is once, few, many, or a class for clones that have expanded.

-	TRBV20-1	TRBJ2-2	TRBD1	CSAQDRGRTGELFF	TGCAGTGCTCAGGACAGGGGGCGCACCGGGGAGCTGTTTTTT
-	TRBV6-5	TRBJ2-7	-	CASSYSRDLYEQYF	TGTGCCAGCAGTTACTCTCGGGACCTCTACGAGCAGTACTTC
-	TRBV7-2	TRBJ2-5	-	CASSLAANLGETQYF	TGTGCCAGCAGCTTAGCGGCTAACCTAGGCGAGACCCAGTACTTC
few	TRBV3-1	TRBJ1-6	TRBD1	CASSLTGGADSPLHF	TGTGCCAGCAGTTTGACAGGGGGCGCAGATTCACCCCTCCACTTT
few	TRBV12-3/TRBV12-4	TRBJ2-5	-	CASSGGPVQETQYF	TGTGCCAGCAGCGGTGGACCTGTCCAAGAGACCCAGTACTTC
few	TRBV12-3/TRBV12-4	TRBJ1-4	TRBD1	CASSRTGGYEKLFF	TGTGCCAGCAGTAGGACAGGGGGCTACGAAAAACTGTTTTTT
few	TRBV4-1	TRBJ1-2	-	CASSQKDNSYGYTF	TGCGCCAGCAGCCAGAAAGACAACAGCTATGGCTACACCTTC
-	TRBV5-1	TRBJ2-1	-	CASSLDGTYYNEQFF	TGCGCCAGCAGCTTAGACGGGACCTACTACAATGAGCAGTTCTTC
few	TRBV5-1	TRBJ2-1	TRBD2	CASSAGGSYNEQFF	TGCGCCAGCAGCGCGGGGGGCTCCTACAATGAGCAGTTCTTC
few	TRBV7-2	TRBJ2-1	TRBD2	CASRSGTSGIIGEQFF	TGTGCCAGCAGATCCGGGACTAGCGGAATCATTGGTGAGCAGTTCTTC
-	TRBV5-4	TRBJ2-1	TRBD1	CASSPRVRQGADEQFF	TGTGCCAGCAGCCCCCGAGTCCGACAGGGGGCTGATGAGCAGTTCTTC
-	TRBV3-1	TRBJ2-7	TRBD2	CASSQSGLAGVLSGYEQYF	TGTGCCAGCAGCCAATCGGGACTAGCGGGAGTCCTATCGGGATACGAGCAGTACTTC
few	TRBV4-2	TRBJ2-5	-	CASSHPGGYQETQYF	TGTGCCAGCAGCCACCCTGGGGGGTACCAAGAGACCCAGTACTTC